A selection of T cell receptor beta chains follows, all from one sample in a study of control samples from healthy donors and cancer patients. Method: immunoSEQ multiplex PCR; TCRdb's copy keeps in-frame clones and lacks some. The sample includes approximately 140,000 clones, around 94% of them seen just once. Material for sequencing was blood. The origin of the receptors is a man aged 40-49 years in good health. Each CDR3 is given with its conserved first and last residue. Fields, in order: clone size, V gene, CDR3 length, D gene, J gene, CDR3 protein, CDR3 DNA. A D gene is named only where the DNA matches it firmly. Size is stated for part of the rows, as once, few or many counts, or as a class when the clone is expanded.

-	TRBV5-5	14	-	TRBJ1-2	CASSSTGSPDGYTF	TGTGCCAGCAGCTCTACAGGGAGTCCCGACGGCTACACCTTC
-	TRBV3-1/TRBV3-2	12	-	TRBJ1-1	CASSHLNTEAFF	TGTGCCAGCAGCCATTTAAACACTGAAGCTTTCTTT
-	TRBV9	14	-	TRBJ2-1	CASSPMGRGDEQFF	TGTGCCAGCAGCCCTATGGGCAGGGGAGATGAGCAGTTCTTC
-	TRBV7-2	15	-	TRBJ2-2	CASSPSVLNTGELFF	TGTGCCAGCAGCCCTAGCGTCCTAAACACCGGGGAGCTGTTTTTT
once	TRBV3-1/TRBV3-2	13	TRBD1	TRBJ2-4	CASSQADRGEQYF	TGTGCCAGCAGCCAAGCGGACAGGGGAGAGCAGTACTTC
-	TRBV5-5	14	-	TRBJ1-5	CASSFSKLHQPQHF	TGTGCCAGCAGCTTTTCGAAACTTCATCAGCCCCAGCATTTT
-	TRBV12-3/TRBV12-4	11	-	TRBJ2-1	CASSTVVEQFF	TGTGCCAGCAGTACCGTAGTAGAGCAGTTCTTC
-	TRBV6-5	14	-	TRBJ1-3	CATWSEGRGNTIYF	TGTGCCACTTGGAGCGAAGGTCGGGGAAACACCATATATTTT
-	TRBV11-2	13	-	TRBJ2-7	CASSLVSGYEQYF	TGTGCCAGCAGCTTAGTGTCCGGCTACGAGCAGTACTTC
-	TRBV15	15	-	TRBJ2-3	CATSRRREGTDTQYF	TGTGCCACCAGCAGGAGGCGGGAAGGAACAGATACGCAGTATTTT